The 32 T cell receptor beta chains below were found in one sample sequenced in a study of control samples from healthy donors and cancer patients. Clones were read by immunoSEQ multiplex PCR, and TCRdb kept only the in-frame ones, dropping some. The sample has about 150,000 clones; over 90% are singletons. Sequenced: blood. The receptors stem from a man between 50 and 59 years old in good health.

The chain couples TRBV4-1 to TRBJ1-6; TRBD1 agrees at 11 bases. With 4 bases clipped from V and 11 bases from J, the junction kept 10 bases outside the gene matches. CDR3 length equals 16 residues. Germline assignment: CDR1 MGHRA and CDR2 YSYEKL. The CDR3 here is CASSREAGTGGTPLHF. The DNA of the CDR3 is TGCGCCAGCAGCCGAGAGGCCGGGACAGGGGGGACACCCCTCCACTTT.

A note on this clone: The same CDR3 also results from other DNA sequences found in this sample. The chain combines TRBV28 with TRBJ1-5; no firm D call. Trimming left V 5 bases short and J 0 bases short, with 5 bases between. Germline loops: CDR1 MDHEN, CDR2 SYDVKM. The CDR3 consists of 13 residues. Here the CDR3 reads CASSRDSNQPQHF. The CDR3 nucleotides read TGTGCCAGCAGTAGGGATAGCAATCAGCCCCAGCATTTT.

V and J are TRBV7-9 and TRBJ1-1; maybe TRBD1 (5 bases). V lost 1 base, J lost 6 bases, and 15 bases lay in between. Germline assignment: CDR1 SEHNR and CDR2 FQNEAQ (reference sequence). The CDR3 runs to 15 residues. DNA of the CDR3: TGTGCCAGCAGCTTAGGTTTGGGGGAAGATCCTGAAGCTTTCTTT. This codes for CASSLGLGEDPEAFF. The full variable domain, rest sourced from reference TRBV7-9 and TRBJ1-1, is DTGVSQNPRHKITKRGQNVTFRCDPISEHNRLYWYRQTLGQGPEFLTYFQNEAQLEKSRLLSDRFSAERPKGSFSTLEIQRTEQGDSAMYLCASSLGLGEDPEAFFGQGTRLTVV.

This chain links TRBV19 with TRBJ2-3; D ambiguous. Germline CDR1 is LNHDA and CDR2 is SQIVND (reference sequence). The V and J ends lost 5 bases and 2 bases respectively, with 11 bases between them. This CDR3 spans 14 amino acids. CDR3 in DNA: TGTGCCAGTAGTCGAGACACTTACACAGATACGCAGTATTTT. It codes for CASSRDTYTDTQYF.

This chain uses TRBV6-5 with TRBJ2-7, with 9 nucleotides matching TRBD2. The CDR3 covers 14 residues. Germline CDR1 MNHEY, CDR2 SVGAGI. Losses at the gene ends were 6 bases for V and 6 bases for J; bases not matched to a gene: 9. CDR3 amino acids: CASSAPGLASEQYF. In DNA form, the CDR3 reads TGTGCCAGCAGCGCACCGGGACTAGCCTCCGAGCAGTACTTC.

As DNA, the CDR3 is TGTGCCAGCAGTTACCGGGACAGGGACTACGAGCAGTACTTC. Translation gives CASSYRDRDYEQYF. J is TRBJ2-7 and V is TRBV6-6; 9 bases are a match to TRBD1. The V segment lost 2 bases and the J segment 3 bases; nucleotides outside the gene matches: 2. Germline V gene data show CDR1 as MNHNY and CDR2 as SVGAGI (reference sequence). The CDR3 runs 14 residues.

The chain uses TRBV28 and TRBJ2-1; no definite D call. Trimming pared 1 base from V and 2 bases from J, leaving 0 bases between. CDR1 and CDR2 from the germline V gene are MDHEN and SYDVKM. The CDR3 covers 12 residues. The CDR3 loop is CASSLSYNEQFF. The CDR3 DNA reads as TGTGCCAGCAGTTTATCCTACAATGAGCAGTTCTTC.

The rearrangement uses TRBV19 and TRBJ1-2; TRBD1 agrees at 8 bases. The length of the CDR3 is 12 residues. V shed 6 bases and J 7 bases; nucleotides not matched to a gene: 4. CDR1 and CDR2 (germline): LNHDA, SQIVND (reference sequence). The CDR3 region has the DNA TGTGCCAGTAGCCGGACAGGGTCTGGCTACACCTTC. Encoded protein: CASSRTGSGYTF. The whole variable domain, filled in from reference TRBV19 and TRBJ1-2, reads DGGITQSPKYLFRKEGQNVTLSCEQNLNHDAMYWYRQDPGQGLRLIYYSQIVNDFQKGDIAEGYSVSREKKESFPLTVTSAQKNPTAFYLCASSRTGSGYTFGSGTRLTVV.

The rearrangement joins TRBV4-1 to TRBJ1-2; tentative D call: TRBD1 (6 bases). This CDR3 comprises 14 residues. V lost 4 bases and J lost 0, with 9 bases in between. From germline, CDR1 is MGHRA and CDR2 YSYEKL. The CDR3 DNA reads TGCGCCAGCAGCCGTTGGACAGCTAACTATGGCTACACCTTC. This translates into CASSRWTANYGYTF.

The chain couples TRBV3-1 (or the pseudogene TRBV3-2) to TRBJ2-7; D may match TRBD1 or TRBD2 (5 bases each). Trimming removed 1 base from V and 2 bases from J, with 12 bases in between. Germline CDR1 is LGHDT and CDR2 is YNNKEL (reference sequence). The CDR3 runs 15 residues. CDR3 protein: CASSQGPGRAYEQYF. CDR3 nucleotide sequence: TGTGCCAGCAGCCAAGGGCCGGGACGAGCCTACGAGCAGTACTTC.

The chain has TRBV6-2 or TRBV6-3 and TRBJ1-6, with D unresolved. V gave up 2 bases and J gave up 0 bases, with 8 bases separating them. Germline-derived CDR1 and CDR2 are MNHEY and SVGEGT. The CDR3 has 16 residues. CDR3 residues: CASSYSQPSYNSPLHF. For the CDR3, the DNA is TGTGCCAGCAGTTACAGTCAGCCCTCCTATAATTCACCCCTCCACTTT.

Details on this clone: At one boundary the junction diverges from the germline segment, which might be a read error. The rearrangement uses TRBV3-1 (or the pseudogene TRBV3-2) and TRBJ2-3, with a tentative D call TRBD2 (6 bases). The CDR3 runs to 15 residues. Per the germline V gene, CDR1 is LGHDT and CDR2 is YNNKEL (reference sequence). The CDR3 DNA follows: TGTGCCAGCAGCCAAGATTCAACTAGCAAAGATACGCAGTATTTT. It codes for CASSQDSTSKDTQYF.

J is TRBJ2-2 and V is TRBV27; 12 bases agree with TRBD1. CDR1 is MNHEY, CDR2 SMNVEV, per germline (reference sequence). The CDR3 runs to 15 residues. The trim removed 8 bases at V and 5 bases at J, leaving 6 bases unmatched. The CDR3 DNA follows: TGTGCCAGCGGAGGGACAGGGGGCCGAACCGGGGAGCTGTTTTTT. Translated, it gives CASGGTGGRTGELFF.

The chain has TRBV5-1 and TRBJ1-1; no firm D call. Germline-derived CDR1 and CDR2 are SGHRS and YFSETQ. V was clipped by 0 bases and J by 5 bases, with 8 bases between them. The CDR3 is made up of 13 amino acids. CDR3 region: CASSLDPGTEAFF. The CDR3 DNA sequence: TGCGCCAGCAGCTTGGACCCGGGGACTGAAGCTTTCTTT.

The V call is TRBV24-1, the J call TRBJ2-1, with 7 bases aligning to TRBD1. The CDR3 is made up of 15 amino acids. The V gene's germline CDR1 is KGHDR and CDR2 SFDVKD. The V segment lost 3 bases and the J segment 5 bases; nucleotides outside the gene matches: 6. CDR3 protein: CATSDPRTGDNEQFF. The CDR3, as DNA: TGTGCCACCAGTGATCCCCGAACAGGGGACAATGAGCAGTTCTTC.

The CDR3, as DNA: TGTGCCTGTAACGGACTAGCGGCCTACGAGCAGTACTTC. Translation: CACNGLAAYEQYF. V usage is TRBV30 and J usage is TRBJ2-7; TRBD2 matches at 10 bases. This CDR3 is 13 amino acids long. Trimming took 6 bases from V and 2 from J; bases not matched to a gene: 4. The germline V gene encodes CDR1 GTSNPN and CDR2 SVGIG (reference sequence).

The V and J genes are TRBV19 and TRBJ2-5, with 7 bases identical to TRBD1. The ends lost 6 bases at V and 4 bases at J; junction bases unmatched: 2. The CDR3 extends over 12 amino acids. Germline CDR1 reads LNHDA; CDR2 reads SQIVND (reference sequence). CDR3 in amino acids: CASRGTAETQYF. In nucleotides, the CDR3 is TGTGCCAGTAGGGGGACAGCAGAGACCCAGTACTTC.

The chain couples TRBV10-1 to TRBJ2-1; 7 nucleotides agree with TRBD1. Trimming removed 3 bases from V and 0 bases from J; junction bases left unmatched: 5. The CDR3 is 16 amino acids. The germline gives CDR1 WNHNN, CDR2 SYGVQD (reference sequence). The CDR3 reads CASSETGTVSYNEQFF. CDR3 bases: TGCGCCAGCAGTGAAACCGGGACAGTCTCCTACAATGAGCAGTTCTTC.

The V gene is TRBV21-1, the J gene TRBJ1-3. TRBV21-1 is a pseudogene segment. CDR3 length: 15 residues. The CDR3 nucleotides read TGTGCCAGCACTCAGGGGGACTACTCTGGAAACACCATATATTTT. This translates into CASTQGDYSGNTIYF.

CDR3 loop: CASSYGGETQYF. The DNA of the CDR3 is TGTGCCAGCAGTTACGGTGGAGAGACCCAGTACTTC. The rearrangement joins TRBV6-5 to TRBJ2-5; D remains unclear. The germline V and J ends were trimmed by 2 bases and 4 bases, with 5 bases remaining between them. Germline loops: CDR1 MNHEY, CDR2 SVGAGI. The CDR3 covers 12 residues.

J is TRBJ2-3 and V is TRBV28, with D perhaps TRBD1 or TRBD2 (6 bases each). Trimming cost V 8 bases and J 1 base, with 16 bases left between them. CDR1 is MDHEN, CDR2 SYDVKM, per germline. This CDR3 is built from 15 residues. This CDR3 reads CASSLGGARTDTQYF. The DNA of the CDR3 is TGTGCCAGCTCACTCGGGGGCGCTCGCACAGATACGCAGTATTTT.

The rearrangement uses TRBV5-6 and TRBJ2-3, with TRBD1 matching 9 bases. The germline gives CDR1 SGHDT, CDR2 YYEEEE. The length of the CDR3 is 14 residues. Trimming took 2 bases from V and 6 from J; bases not matched to a gene: 4. The CDR3 protein is CASSFGTGRDTQYF. DNA for the CDR3: TGTGCCAGCAGCTTCGGGACAGGGCGGGATACGCAGTATTTT.

This clone is a singleton in its sample. The chain has TRBV9 and TRBJ2-5, with D possibly being TRBD2 (6 bases). V was cut by 0 bases and J by 1 base, with 13 bases left in between. Germline lookup yields CDR1 SGDLS and CDR2 YYNGEE. The length of the CDR3 is 16 residues. This CDR3 is CASSVGTMSSQETQYF. The CDR3 bases are TGTGCCAGCAGCGTAGGGACTATGAGTAGCCAAGAGACCCAGTACTTC.

CDR3 amino acids: CATSDSTAMGNEQFF. For the CDR3, the DNA is TGTGCCACCAGTGATTCGACAGCAATGGGCAATGAGCAGTTCTTC. V usage is TRBV24-1 and J usage is TRBJ2-1; possibly TRBD1 for D (5 bases). With 2 bases removed from V and 6 bases from J, the gap between germline ends came to 13 bases. CDR1 is KGHDR and CDR2 is SFDVKD in the germline V gene. CDR3 length: 15 amino acids.

The J gene is TRBJ2-2, the V gene TRBV4-2, with TRBD2 as a possible D gene (6 bases). Looked up from germline, CDR1 is LGHNA and CDR2 is YNFKEQ. V lost 0 bases to trimming and J lost 0 bases, with 8 bases between them. The CDR3 sequence is 16 residues long. DNA of the CDR3: TGTGCCAGCAGCCAAGAGGGGGGAGCGAACACCGGGGAGCTGTTTTTT. Its protein product is CASSQEGGANTGELFF.

This clone came up once. The chain uses TRBV7-2 and TRBJ2-5; D tentatively fits TRBD1 or TRBD2 (6 bases each). The CDR3 totals 15 residues. V was shortened by 6 bases and J by 4 bases, with 18 bases between the two germline ends. Germline lookup yields CDR1 SGHTA and CDR2 FQGNSA. DNA for the CDR3: TGTGCCAGCAGTTACCGAGGAGGGGGTGGAGAGACCCAGTACTTC. It specifies CASSYRGGGGETQYF.

The genes are TRBV4-1 and TRBJ1-5; D unclear. V lost 3 bases and J lost 0, with 9 bases in between. The germline gives CDR1 MGHRA, CDR2 YSYEKL. CDR3 length: 15 amino acids. CDR3 residues: CASSHRQNSNQPQHF. The DNA for the CDR3 is TGCGCCAGCAGCCACCGACAAAATAGCAATCAGCCCCAGCATTTT.

The V gene is TRBV11-2, the J gene TRBJ2-1; 10 bases match TRBD2. The CDR3 has 14 amino acids. Per the germline V gene, CDR1 is SGHAT and CDR2 is FQNNGV. The J segment lost 3 bases and the V segment lost 5 bases, leaving 1 base of the junction unmatched. The DNA of the CDR3 is TGTGCCAGCAGCGGACTAGCGGACTACAATGAGCAGTTCTTC. Translated: CASSGLADYNEQFF.

V usage is TRBV29-1 and J usage is TRBJ2-5, with D perhaps being TRBD1 or TRBD2 (5 bases each). CDR1 SQVTM and CDR2 ANQGSEA come from the germline V gene. The V end was cut by 4 bases, the J end by 2 bases, with 8 bases between. This CDR3 has 12 residues. CDR3 sequence (DNA): TGCAGCGTTGGGGACGGGCAAGAGACCCAGTACTTC. It encodes CSVGDGQETQYF.

The V gene is TRBV6-5, the J gene TRBJ2-1, with D unresolved. CDR1 is MNHEY and CDR2 is SVGAGI in the germline V gene. V was clipped by 7 bases and J by 9 bases, with 22 bases between them. There are 15 residues in the CDR3. CDR3 DNA sequence: TGTGCCAGCACCCTTTATCCGATTGCGGCATCTGAGCAGTTCTTC. Amino acids: CASTLYPIAASEQFF.

This chain joins TRBV29-1 and TRBJ2-1, with a tentative D call TRBD1 (6 bases). The CDR3 spans 15 residues. Deletions cut 4 bases from V and 5 bases from J, with 18 bases between. Germline-derived CDR1 and CDR2 are SQVTM and ANQGSEA. The CDR3 bases are TGCAGCGTTGGAGGGGGTACAGGGCGACACAATGAGCAGTTCTTC. As protein: CSVGGGTGRHNEQFF.

The chain is built from TRBV27 and TRBJ2-5, with D tentatively TRBD1 (6 bases). The CDR3 contains 14 residues. Germline lookup yields CDR1 MNHEY and CDR2 SMNVEV (reference sequence). V was pared by 5 bases and J by 2 bases, with 12 bases between. CDR3 in DNA: TGTGCCAGCAGTCGGGGACACCAACAAGAGACCCAGTACTTC. Translated: CASSRGHQQETQYF.